A single sample gave rise to the 3 T cell receptor beta chains below, sequenced in a study of blood T cell repertoires in COVID-19. Here immunoSEQ multiplex PCR was the method, and the copy in TCRdb shows in-frame clones only, minus some. The sample contains 350,000 to 400,000 clones, about nine tenths of which appear only once. Sample: PBMCs or T cells enriched from blood (not recorded which). The receptors stem from a woman in her thirties or forties who had been exposed to COVID-19.

This rearrangement joins TRBV7-2 to TRBJ1-5, with TRBD1 identical over 10 bases. The CDR3 runs 17 residues. After removal of 4 bases from V and 2 bases from J, the junction contained 8 bases not matched to a gene. Germline V gene lookup returns CDR1 SGHTA and CDR2 FQGNSA. The DNA for the CDR3 is TGTGCCAGCAGCTCCGGGACAGGGGTATGGGGCAATCAGCCCCAGCATTTT. It codes for CASSSGTGVWGNQPQHF.

The rearrangement uses TRBV5-8 and TRBJ1-5, with D perhaps TRBD1 (5 bases). This CDR3 is 15 amino acids long. Germline CDR1 and CDR2: SGHTS and YDEGEE. Trimming left V 1 base short and J 7 bases short, with 15 bases between. CDR3 nucleotide sequence: TGTGCCAGCAGCTTGCCAGCAGTCCCAGGGCAGCCCCAGCATTTT. Amino acid sequence: CASSLPAVPGQPQHF.

The chain is built from TRBV7-9 and TRBJ2-2; 10 bases match TRBD2. This CDR3 region has 16 residues. The V and J ends lost 3 bases and 6 bases, in that order; junction bases with no gene match: 7. Germline CDR1 and CDR2: SEHNR and FQNEAQ (reference sequence). The CDR3 reads CASSFMSSGGAGELFF. CDR3 nucleotide sequence: TGTGCCAGCAGCTTTATGTCTAGCGGGGGCGCCGGGGAGCTGTTTTTT.